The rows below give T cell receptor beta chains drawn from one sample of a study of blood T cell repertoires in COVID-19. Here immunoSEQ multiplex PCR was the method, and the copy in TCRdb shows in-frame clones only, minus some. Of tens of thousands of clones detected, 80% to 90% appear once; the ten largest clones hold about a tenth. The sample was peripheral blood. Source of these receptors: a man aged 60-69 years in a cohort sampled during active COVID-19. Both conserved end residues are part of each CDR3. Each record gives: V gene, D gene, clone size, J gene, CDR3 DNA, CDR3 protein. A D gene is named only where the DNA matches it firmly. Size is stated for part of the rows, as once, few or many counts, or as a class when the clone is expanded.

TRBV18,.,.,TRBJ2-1,TGTGCCAGCTCACCAGAACTAGCCTCCTACAATGAGCAGTTCTTC,CASSPELASYNEQFF
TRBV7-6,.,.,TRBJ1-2,TGTGCCAGCAGCTTAGTGGCAGGGGCTCTCGAAGGCTACACCTTC,CASSLVAGALEGYTF
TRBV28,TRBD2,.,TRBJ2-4,TGTGCCAGCAGTTTGACTAGCGGGGCTTTCGGGCTAGCCAAAAACATTCAGTACTTC,CASSLTSGAFGLAKNIQYF
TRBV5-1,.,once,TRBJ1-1,TGCGCCAGCAGCTTCACAGTTATGAACACTGAAGCTTTCTTT,CASSFTVMNTEAFF
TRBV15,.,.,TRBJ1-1,TGTGCCACCGCCCCAGGAGGGGCTCCGGGCACTGAAGCTTTCTTT,CATAPGGAPGTEAFF
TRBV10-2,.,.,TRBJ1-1,TGCGCCAGCAGTGACCCTGTCCGTAGAAACACTGAAGCTTTCTTT,CASSDPVRRNTEAFF
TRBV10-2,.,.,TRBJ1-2,TGCGCCAGCAGCCCAGACACCGACTATGGCTACACCTTC,CASSPDTDYGYTF
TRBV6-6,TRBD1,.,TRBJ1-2,TGTGCCAGCAGTTCCCAGGGGGCTAACTATGGCTACACCTTC,CASSSQGANYGYTF
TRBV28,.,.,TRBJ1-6,TGTGCCAGCAGTCCTCCGGGACAAAGCTCCTATAATTCACCCCTCCACTTT,CASSPPGQSSYNSPLHF
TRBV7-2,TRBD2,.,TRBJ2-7,TGTGCCAGCAGCCCCCTAGCGGGAGATGGTTACGAGCAGTACTTC,CASSPLAGDGYEQYF
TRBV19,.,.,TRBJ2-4,TGTGCCAGTAGTATGCCCCATACTCTAGCCAAAAACATTCAGTACTTC,CASSMPHTLAKNIQYF
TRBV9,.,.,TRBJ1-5,TGTGCCAGCAGCCCAGGGTACGGCAATCAGCCCCAGCATTTT,CASSPGYGNQPQHF
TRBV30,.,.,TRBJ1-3,TGTGCCTGGAGGAACCTAGGGGCGTCTGGAAACACCATATATTTT,CAWRNLGASGNTIYF
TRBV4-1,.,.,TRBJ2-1,TGCGCCAGCAGCAAGGGGCGGACGGACTACAATGAGCAGTTCTTC,CASSKGRTDYNEQFF
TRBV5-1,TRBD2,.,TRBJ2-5,TGCGCCAGCAGCCGGCAACTAGCGGTACAAGAGACCCAGTACTTC,CASSRQLAVQETQYF
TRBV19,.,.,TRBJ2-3,TGTGCCAGTGCTAGCTCTAGCACAGATACGCAGTATTTT,CASASSSTDTQYF
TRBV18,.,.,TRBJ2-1,TGTGCCAGCTCACCACCGACTGCAACCTACAATGAGCAGTTCTTC,CASSPPTATYNEQFF
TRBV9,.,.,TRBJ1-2,TGTGCCAGCAGCACTTCCCGGACAGAAATCTATGGCTACACCTTC,CASSTSRTEIYGYTF
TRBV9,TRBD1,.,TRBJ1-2,TGTGCCAGCAGCCAAAATATTCGACAGGGGGCTCCTGGCTACACCTTC,CASSQNIRQGAPGYTF
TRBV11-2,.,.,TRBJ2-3,TGTGCCAGCAGCTCCACAGGGGGGGGCACAGATACGCAGTATTTT,CASSSTGGGTDTQYF
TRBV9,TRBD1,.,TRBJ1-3,TGTGCCAGCAGCGTAGCGAGGGGGCTCTCTGGAAACACCATATATTTT,CASSVARGLSGNTIYF
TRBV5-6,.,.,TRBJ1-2,TGTGCCAGCTTCTCAGTGCCGTTATCGGGCTACACCTTC,CASFSVPLSGYTF
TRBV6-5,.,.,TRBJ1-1,TGTGCCAGCACGAACGACATCCCGCACACTGAAGCTTTCTTT,CASTNDIPHTEAFF
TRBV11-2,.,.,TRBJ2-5,TGTGCCAGCAGCTTAGTCGGCGGAGAGACCCAGTACTTC,CASSLVGGETQYF
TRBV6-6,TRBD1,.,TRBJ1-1,TGTGCCAGCCAGGGGGCTCTGAACACTGAAGCTTTCTTT,CASQGALNTEAFF
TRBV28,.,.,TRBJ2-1,TGTGCCAGCAGCCAAGGGGGGGGTGGGCAGTTCTTC,CASSQGGGGQFF
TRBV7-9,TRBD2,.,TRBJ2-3,TGTGCCAGCAGCCCTAGTGGCCGACTAGCGAACACAGATACGCAGTATTTT,CASSPSGRLANTDTQYF
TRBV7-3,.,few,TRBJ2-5,TGTGCCAGCAGCCTTAGCGGCCGCGAGGTCCAGTACTTC,CASSLSGREVQYF
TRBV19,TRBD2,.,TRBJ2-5,TGTGCCAGTAGTGGACGGTCTAGCGGGCCGTACCAAGAGACCCAGTACTTC,CASSGRSSGPYQETQYF
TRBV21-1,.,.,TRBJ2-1,TGTGCCAGCAGCAAAGCGCTTAGGAGACAGGGCTACAATGAGCAGTTCTTC,CASSKALRRQGYNEQFF
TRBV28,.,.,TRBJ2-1,TGTGCCAGCAGTGAAAATAGCGGACTCTACAATGAGCAGTTCTTC,CASSENSGLYNEQFF
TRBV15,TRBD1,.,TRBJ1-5,TGTGCCACCAGCACAAGACAGGGGAGGTCTAATCAGCCCCAGCATTTT,CATSTRQGRSNQPQHF
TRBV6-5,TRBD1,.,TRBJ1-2,TGTGCCAGCAGTTCCGCCGGGACAGGGGGCTATGGCTACACCTTC,CASSSAGTGGYGYTF
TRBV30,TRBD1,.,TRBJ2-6,TGTGCCTGGAGTGCAGGGACAGGGACTGGGGCCAACGTCCTGACTTTC,CAWSAGTGTGANVLTF
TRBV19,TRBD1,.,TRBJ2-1,TGTGCCAGTACCATACAGGGGTTTAATGAGCAGTTCTTC,CASTIQGFNEQFF
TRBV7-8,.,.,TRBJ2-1,TGTGCCAGCAGTTTACCCCAGCGCTTTAGCTCCTACAATGAGCAGTTCTTC,CASSLPQRFSSYNEQFF
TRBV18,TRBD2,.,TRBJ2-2,TGTGCCAGCTCTGCGGGACTACCAACGAACACCGGGGAGCTGTTTTTT,CASSAGLPTNTGELFF
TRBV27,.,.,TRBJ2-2,TGTGCCAGCAGTTTGTCCACAACGCTAGCCCAATTCACCGGGGAGCTGTTTTTT,CASSLSTTLAQFTGELFF
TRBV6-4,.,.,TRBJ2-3,TGTGCCAGCAGCCAGGGTGATGGCACAGATACGCAGTATTTT,CASSQGDGTDTQYF
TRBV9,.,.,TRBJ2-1,TGTGCCAGCAGCGAGGGGAGAGGGGGTATCAATGAGCAGTTCTTC,CASSEGRGGINEQFF
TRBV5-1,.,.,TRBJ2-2,TGCGCCAGTTCCGCGAGTTTCGCGAACACCGGGGAGCTGTTTTTT,CASSASFANTGELFF
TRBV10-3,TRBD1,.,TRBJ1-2,TGTGCCATCAGTGGTCGGGACAGGCGTACTCGCTATGGCTACACCTTC,CAISGRDRRTRYGYTF
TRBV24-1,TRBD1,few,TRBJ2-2,TGTGCCACCAGTGATTTAGCGACAGGGCGTGACGGGGAGCTGTTTTTT,CATSDLATGRDGELFF
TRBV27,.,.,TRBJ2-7,TGTGCCAGCAGTTTAGCCCAGACAGGTTTTAAGCAGTACTTC,CASSLAQTGFKQYF